These 26 T cell receptor beta chains share one sample of origin, sequenced in a study of blood T cell repertoires in COVID-19. Assay: immunoSEQ multiplex PCR; the TCRdb copy retains only in-frame clones and omits some. The repertoire holds 300,000 or so clones, with 87% as singletons. Material for sequencing was peripheral blood. The source is a woman between 50 and 59 years old who had recovered from COVID-19.

The chain recombines TRBV19 with TRBJ1-1, with 8 bases fitting TRBD1. The germline gives CDR1 LNHDA, CDR2 SQIVND (reference sequence). CDR3 length: 13 amino acids. Trimming removed 9 bases from V and 12 bases from J; junction bases left unmatched: 15. The CDR3 DNA reads TGTGCCAGCAACCCCCGACAGGGGATCTTTACTTTCTTT. It yields the protein CASNPRQGIFTFF.

The chain recombines TRBV28 with TRBJ1-2; possibly TRBD1 for D (6 bases). The CDR3 loop spans 13 amino acids. The V end lost 11 bases, the J end lost 2 bases, and 15 bases lay between the germline ends. Germline lookup yields CDR1 MDHEN and CDR2 SYDVKM. The CDR3 protein is CAAHRAENYGYTF. As DNA, the CDR3 is TGTGCCGCTCACAGGGCCGAGAACTATGGCTACACCTTC.

The gene calls are TRBV19 and TRBJ1-5; TRBD1 matches 7 bases. The CDR3 contains 15 residues. The germline V gene has CDR1 LNHDA and CDR2 SQIVND (reference sequence). V was clipped by 7 bases and J by 7 bases; unmatched bases: 13. The CDR3 loop reads CASTTGRGGGQPQHF. The CDR3 DNA sequence: TGTGCCAGTACCACAGGGAGAGGGGGCGGACAGCCCCAGCATTTT.

The chain carries TRBV2 and TRBJ1-5; D gene uncertain. In germline, CDR1 is SNHLY, CDR2 FYNNEI. Trimming stripped 1 base from V and 3 bases from J, with 10 bases between. This CDR3 spans 15 amino acids. Written as DNA, the CDR3 is TGTGCCAGCAGTGAAGATGGGTTAGCCAATCAGCCCCAGCATTTT. This gives the protein CASSEDGLANQPQHF.

The V and J genes are TRBV19 and TRBJ2-6, with TRBD2 matching 11 bases. The CDR3 length is 17 residues. V shed 6 bases, J shed 1 base, and the junction held 5 bases outside the gene matches. The germline V gene encodes CDR1 LNHDA and CDR2 SQIVND (reference sequence). CDR3 DNA sequence: TGTGCCAGTAGCAATAGCGGGAGGGCTTCTGGGGCCAACGTCCTGACTTTC. This codes for CASSNSGRASGANVLTF.

This chain links TRBV6-1 with TRBJ1-2, with a tentative D call TRBD1 (6 bases). This CDR3 is 14 amino acids long. The germline gives CDR1 MNHNS, CDR2 SASEGT. Trimming took 1 base from V and 8 from J, leaving 14 bases between them. CDR3 region: CASSEVAGEGGYTF. The CDR3 DNA follows: TGTGCCAGCAGTGAAGTGGCAGGGGAGGGCGGCTACACCTTC.

This chain connects TRBV6-2 or TRBV6-3 to TRBJ1-5, with a tentative D call TRBD1 (5 bases). This CDR3 has 15 amino acids. Germline V gene data show CDR1 as MNHEY and CDR2 as SVGEGT. V was pared by 2 bases and J by 0 bases, with 8 bases between. CDR3 in amino acids: CASSYEGVSNQPQHF. The DNA for the CDR3 is TGTGCCAGCAGTTACGAAGGGGTTAGCAATCAGCCCCAGCATTTT.

This clone was observed a single time. The V call is TRBV6-6, the J call TRBJ2-1, with 8 nucleotides matching TRBD1. The germline V gene encodes CDR1 MNHNY and CDR2 SVGAGI (reference sequence). Trimming at V came to 5 bases and at J to 8 bases, leaving 8 bases not matched to a gene. The CDR3 has 14 amino acids. DNA for the CDR3: TGTGCCAGCAGTACCCGGGACAGGCCCCATGAGCAGTTCTTC. It encodes CASSTRDRPHEQFF.

The J gene is TRBJ2-1, the V gene TRBV14, with 7 positions matching TRBD1. Trimming removed 1 base from V and 5 bases from J; junction bases left unmatched: 8. The CDR3 has 16 amino acids. Looked up from germline, CDR1 is SGHDN and CDR2 is FVKESK. CDR3 coding DNA: TGTGCCAGCAGCCAAGTAAAGGGGACAGCTCACAATGAGCAGTTCTTC. The encoded protein is CASSQVKGTAHNEQFF.

V is TRBV6-2 or TRBV6-3 and J is TRBJ2-3, with D possibly being TRBD2 (5 bases). Germline V CDR1 and CDR2: MNHEY, SVGEGT. V shed 6 bases and J shed 7 bases, with 23 bases lying between them. The CDR3 has 16 residues. The CDR3 coding sequence is TGTGCCAGCAGCTCCCCGTCTATGGCTAGCCTTCATACGCAGTATTTT. Translation gives CASSSPSMASLHTQYF.

In its sample, this clone was seen once. The chain employs TRBV28 and TRBJ2-7, with D possibly TRBD1 on 5 matching bases. CDR3 length equals 12 residues. CDR1 is MDHEN, CDR2 SYDVKM, per germline. The V and J ends lost 3 bases and 5 bases respectively, with 8 bases between them. The CDR3 DNA reads TGTGCCAGCAGTTTCCGACAGCACGAGCAGTACTTC. Translation gives CASSFRQHEQYF.

The CDR3 region is CASSGLAGEYF. The CDR3 bases are TGTGCCAGCAGTGGACTAGCGGGAGAGTATTTT. The gene calls are TRBV3-1 (or the pseudogene TRBV3-2) and TRBJ2-3; 13 bases are shared with TRBD2. The CDR3 covers 11 residues. V dropped 6 bases and J dropped 13; count of bases not matched to a gene: 1. CDR1 is LGHDT and CDR2 is YNNKEL in the germline V gene (reference sequence).

This chain connects TRBV9 to TRBJ2-5, with 11 bases identical to TRBD2. Unmatched junction bases numbered 2, after V lost 0 bases and J lost 4 bases. CDR3 length: 15 residues. Germline V gene sequence: CDR1 SGDLS, CDR2 YYNGEE. The CDR3 DNA is TGTGCCAGCAGCGTAGTACTAGCGGGAGCAGAGACCCAGTACTTC. It encodes CASSVVLAGAETQYF.

The genes are TRBV7-9 and TRBJ2-1; 10 positions match TRBD2. The CDR3 spans 15 residues. With 5 bases clipped from V and 2 bases from J, the junction kept 3 bases outside the gene matches. CDR1 is SEHNR and CDR2 is FQNEAQ in the germline V gene (reference sequence). CDR3 in amino acids: CASSPTSGTYNEQFF. DNA for the CDR3: TGTGCCAGCAGCCCCACTAGCGGGACCTACAATGAGCAGTTCTTC.

As regards this clone: Additional DNA sequences in this sample encode the identical CDR3. The CDR3 DNA sequence: TGTGCCAGCAGCCAAGCGGGGAACACTGAAGCTTTCTTT. Amino acids: CASSQAGNTEAFF. The chain recombines TRBV3-1 (or the pseudogene TRBV3-2) with TRBJ1-1, with no clear D. This CDR3 region has 13 residues. Germline loops: CDR1 LGHDT, CDR2 YNNKEL (reference sequence). V was cut by 1 base and J by 1 base, with 4 bases left in between.

This clone turned up a few times. V and J are TRBV6-6 and TRBJ1-2; 7 positions agree with TRBD1. J gave up 1 base and V 6 bases, and 11 bases lay outside the gene matches. Germline V gene sequence: CDR1 MNHNY, CDR2 SVGAGI (reference sequence). CDR3 length: 16 residues. As DNA, the CDR3 is TGTGCCAGCAGGAAACAGGGGTCGGCTTTTAACTATGGCTACACCTTC. Protein product: CASRKQGSAFNYGYTF.

The J gene is TRBJ1-2, the V gene TRBV7-2; 10 bases are a match to TRBD1. The J segment lost 7 bases and the V segment lost 5 bases, leaving 10 bases of the junction unmatched. This CDR3 region has 15 residues. From germline, CDR1 is SGHTA and CDR2 FQGNSA. CDR3 in DNA: TGTGCCAGCAGCCCGGGACAGGGGTCATGGCGTGGCTACACCTTC. This translates into CASSPGQGSWRGYTF.

This clone was observed a few times. The chain carries TRBV2 and TRBJ2-2; 7 bases match TRBD1. The CDR3 consists of 15 residues. Germline trimming cut 6 bases from V and 5 bases from J; bases unmatched to any gene: 9. Germline V gene lookup returns CDR1 SNHLY and CDR2 FYNNEI. CDR3 in amino acids: CASSRQGVETGELFF. CDR3 nucleotide sequence: TGTGCCAGCAGCAGACAGGGTGTAGAAACCGGGGAGCTGTTTTTT.

The rearrangement joins TRBV4-3 to TRBJ1-3; the D gene is possibly TRBD1 (6 bases). This CDR3 comprises 16 residues. V was shortened by 4 bases and J by 0 bases, with 13 bases between the two germline ends. Per the germline V gene, CDR1 is LGHNA and CDR2 is YSLEER. CDR3 in amino acids: CASSRVRGSSGNTIYF. The CDR3 region has the DNA TGCGCCAGCAGCCGAGTCAGGGGATCCTCTGGAAACACCATATATTTT.

This clone was picked up a small number of times. J is TRBJ1-1 and V is TRBV5-1; D perhaps matches TRBD1 (5 bases). The V gene lost 2 bases and the J gene lost 4 bases, with 12 bases spanning the gap. CDR3 length: 14 amino acids. Germline CDR1 reads SGHRS; CDR2 reads YFSETQ. CDR3 protein: CASSLQVGGTEAFF. CDR3 nucleotides: TGCGCCAGCAGCTTACAGGTCGGGGGCACTGAAGCTTTCTTT.

The chain employs TRBV27 and TRBJ2-3; 8 nucleotides match TRBD2. Germline CDR1 reads MNHEY; CDR2 reads SMNVEV (reference sequence). The CDR3 totals 16 residues. The ends lost 7 bases at V and 7 bases at J; junction bases unmatched: 16. CDR3: CASNGPFEREWNTQYF. CDR3 nucleotide sequence: TGTGCCAGCAATGGCCCCTTCGAGCGGGAGTGGAATACGCAGTATTTT.

This clone was counted between two and nine times. Written as DNA, the CDR3 is TGTGCCAGCAGCCAAGTAGCGGGGGGGCACGGGGATACGCAGTATTTT. Translated: CASSQVAGGHGDTQYF. V is TRBV28 and J is TRBJ2-3; TRBD2 matches at 11 bases. This CDR3 spans 16 amino acids. V was pared by 6 bases and J by 6 bases, with 11 bases of the junction left unmatched. Germline V lookup: CDR1 MDHEN, CDR2 SYDVKM.

In regard to this clone: Other nucleotide sequences in the sample specify the same CDR3. V and J are TRBV29-1 and TRBJ1-2, with TRBD1 matching 8 bases. This CDR3 has 14 residues. V shed 4 bases and J 2 bases; nucleotides not matched to a gene: 6. Germline loops: CDR1 SQVTM, CDR2 ANQGSEA. The CDR3 nucleotides read TGCAGCGTTGGAGACAGGGGCGCAAACTATGGCTACACCTTC. As protein: CSVGDRGANYGYTF.

CDR3 protein: CASRSLGRETQYF. The CDR3, as DNA: TGTGCCAGCAGATCACTAGGGAGAGAGACCCAGTACTTC. The chain recombines TRBV12-3 or TRBV12-4 with TRBJ2-5; maybe TRBD2 (5 bases). The CDR3 has 13 residues. V was cut by 6 bases and J by 4 bases, with 12 bases left in between.

V gene TRBV7-2 combines with J gene TRBJ2-3; D not certain. CDR1 and CDR2 from the germline V gene are SGHTA and FQGNSA. Trimming left V 2 bases short and J 0 bases short, with 6 bases between. CDR3 length: 14 amino acids. The CDR3 sequence is CASSLTYSTDTQYF. The CDR3 nucleotides read TGTGCCAGCAGCTTAACCTACAGCACAGATACGCAGTATTTT.

The rearrangement uses TRBV7-2 and TRBJ2-7; D possibly corresponds to TRBD2 (6 bases). From germline, CDR1 is SGHTA and CDR2 FQGNSA. V shed 6 bases and J shed 3 bases, with 12 bases lying between them. The CDR3 runs to 13 residues. The CDR3 nucleotides are TGTGCCAGCAGAATAGCGGCGGTCTACGAGCAGTACTTC. Amino acid sequence: CASRIAAVYEQYF.